Following are 26 T cell receptor beta chains from one sample sequenced in a study of blood T cell repertoires in COVID-19. Assay: immunoSEQ multiplex PCR; the TCRdb copy retains only in-frame clones and omits some. The sample consists of 120,000 to 150,000 clones, more than 75% of them appearing once. The source material was peripheral blood. The receptors originated from a man aged 55 to 69 with acute or convalescent COVID-19.

The rearrangement links TRBV7-9 to TRBJ2-1; D may be TRBD2 (6 bases). V was trimmed by 6 bases and J by 0 bases, leaving 15 bases between them. CDR1 SEHNR and CDR2 FQNEAQ come from the germline V gene (reference sequence). The CDR3 contains 16 residues. The chain's CDR3 is CASRPLAFSSYNEQFF. DNA of the CDR3: TGTGCCAGCAGGCCGCTAGCGTTTAGCTCCTACAATGAGCAGTTCTTC.

This chain joins TRBV9 and TRBJ2-1; D unresolved. Germline V gene sequence: CDR1 SGDLS, CDR2 YYNGEE. The CDR3 runs to 12 residues. V lost 0 bases and J lost 4, with 2 bases in between. CDR3 sequence reads: CASSVAYNEQFF. The DNA of the CDR3 is TGTGCCAGCAGCGTAGCTTACAATGAGCAGTTCTTC.

The chain has TRBV2 and TRBJ1-1; weak D call: TRBD1 (6 bases). V gave up 4 bases and J gave up 5 bases, with 17 bases separating them. This CDR3 is built from 15 residues. The germline gives CDR1 SNHLY, CDR2 FYNNEI. The CDR3 here is CASSGGQGMRTEAFF. The CDR3 DNA is TGTGCCAGCAGTGGGGGTCAGGGGATGAGAACTGAAGCTTTCTTT.

V usage is TRBV2 and J usage is TRBJ2-4, with D unclear. The CDR3 sequence is 15 residues long. V lost 5 bases and J 0 bases, leaving 11 bases between the germline ends. CDR1 is SNHLY and CDR2 is FYNNEI in the germline V gene. CDR3 nucleotide sequence: TGTGCCAGCAGTTCGCAGCGACTAGCCAAAAACATTCAGTACTTC. It yields the protein CASSSQRLAKNIQYF.

This chain connects TRBV5-1 to TRBJ2-3; 8 nucleotides match TRBD2. Germline CDR1 SGHRS, CDR2 YFSETQ. The CDR3 is 16 amino acids. Trimming at V came to 4 bases and at J to 3 bases, leaving 10 bases not matched to a gene. The CDR3 is CASSATPGLGTDTQYF. The CDR3 DNA reads TGCGCCAGCAGCGCAACTCCGGGACTAGGTACAGATACGCAGTATTTT.

This sequence joins TRBV18 and TRBJ2-7, with D possibly being TRBD1 (5 bases). V lost 0 bases and J lost 3, with 6 bases in between. CDR1 is KGHSH, CDR2 LQKENI, per germline. The CDR3 runs to 13 residues. The CDR3, as DNA: TGTGCCAGCTCACCACCGCAGGGCTACGAGCAGTACTTC. It encodes CASSPPQGYEQYF.

The rearrangement links TRBV2 to TRBJ2-2; TRBD2 matches 10 bases. CDR1 is SNHLY and CDR2 is FYNNEI in the germline V gene. The trim removed 7 bases at V and 4 bases at J, leaving 3 bases unmatched. The CDR3 is made up of 14 amino acids. The CDR3 nucleotides read TGTGCCAGCACTAGCGGGAGTATCACCGGGGAGCTGTTTTTT. Its translation: CASTSGSITGELFF.

The chain couples TRBV14 to TRBJ2-6, with 7 positions matching TRBD1. Trimming at V came to 4 bases and at J to 0 bases, leaving 12 bases not matched to a gene. CDR1 is SGHDN, CDR2 FVKESK, per germline. The CDR3 sequence is 19 residues long. The CDR3 is CASSPLGQKRYSGANVLTF. The CDR3 DNA sequence: TGTGCCAGCAGCCCCCTGGGACAGAAAAGGTACTCTGGGGCCAACGTCCTGACTTTC.

The V gene is TRBV3-1 (or the pseudogene TRBV3-2), the J gene TRBJ2-7; TRBD2 aligns across 16 bases. The V gene end was trimmed by 4 bases and the J gene end by 7 bases; junction bases not matched to a gene: 1. This CDR3 comprises 14 residues. Looked up from germline, CDR1 is LGHDT and CDR2 is YNNKEL (reference sequence). The CDR3 sequence: CASSPGLAGGEQYF. DNA for the CDR3: TGTGCCAGCAGCCCGGGACTAGCGGGAGGGGAGCAGTACTTC.

V is TRBV28 and J is TRBJ2-7; possible D gene TRBD1, 6 bases. From germline, CDR1 is MDHEN and CDR2 SYDVKM. This CDR3 spans 16 amino acids. V lost 6 bases and J 3 bases, leaving 21 bases between the germline ends. The CDR3, as DNA: TGTGCCAGCAGGCTAGGGGGACACCCGACCCACTACGAGCAGTACTTC. Translation: CASRLGGHPTHYEQYF.

This chain uses TRBV7-3 with TRBJ2-1; 7 bases are shared with TRBD2. Germline trimming cut 2 bases from V and 5 bases from J; bases unmatched to any gene: 6. Germline CDR1 and CDR2: SGHTA and FQGTGA. The CDR3 is 15 residues long. CDR3 amino acids: CASSLGGSADNEQFF. The CDR3 DNA reads as TGTGCCAGCAGCTTAGGCGGGAGTGCTGACAATGAGCAGTTCTTC.

CDR3 residues: CASSLRDSPYEQYF. CDR3 sequence (DNA): TGTGCCAGCAGCTTAAGGGACAGCCCCTACGAGCAGTACTTC. The V gene is TRBV7-9, the J gene TRBJ2-7; 7 bases line up with TRBD1. Unmatched junction bases numbered 3, after V lost 2 bases and J lost 2 bases. Germline V gene data show CDR1 as SEHNR and CDR2 as FQNEAQ (reference sequence). The CDR3 runs 14 residues.

The J gene is TRBJ2-1, the V gene TRBV4-1; 9 positions match TRBD2. V dropped 2 bases and J dropped 4; count of bases not matched to a gene: 3. The CDR3 totals 15 residues. Germline CDR1 MGHRA, CDR2 YSYEKL. CDR3 amino acids: CASSQRSGRYNEQFF. The DNA for the CDR3 is TGCGCCAGCAGCCAACGGAGCGGGAGGTACAATGAGCAGTTCTTC.

V and J are TRBV10-3 and TRBJ2-7, with 9 bases matching TRBD1. V lost 11 bases to trimming and J lost 6 bases; unmatched junction nucleotides: 14. CDR1 and CDR2 from the germline V gene are ENHRY and SYGVKD. The CDR3 extends over 14 amino acids. This CDR3 reads CAVRLRTGDGEQYF. CDR3 bases: TGTGCCGTCCGGTTGCGGACAGGGGATGGCGAGCAGTACTTC.

The J gene is TRBJ2-7, the V gene TRBV27; 7 bases match TRBD1. V lost 8 bases to trimming and J lost 2 bases; unmatched junction nucleotides: 6. CDR1 is MNHEY and CDR2 is SMNVEV in the germline V gene (reference sequence). CDR3 length: 13 residues. CDR3 sequence reads: CASGRDRTYEQYF. Written as DNA, the CDR3 is TGTGCCAGCGGCCGGGACAGAACCTACGAGCAGTACTTC.

The rearrangement links TRBV5-1 to TRBJ2-3; TRBD2 might be the D (6 bases). The CDR3 has 13 residues. CDR1 SGHRS and CDR2 YFSETQ come from the germline V gene. Deletions cut 6 bases from V and 5 bases from J, with 13 bases between. The CDR3 here is CASIDGRGDTQYF. The CDR3 DNA follows: TGCGCCAGCATCGACGGGAGAGGAGATACGCAGTATTTT.

The V call is TRBV6-5, the J call TRBJ2-7; no definite D call. V lost 0 bases and J lost 2, with 11 bases in between. Germline V gives CDR1 MNHEY, CDR2 SVGAGI. This CDR3 has 15 amino acids. CDR3 amino acids: CASSYSNSNPYEQYF. The CDR3 DNA sequence: TGTGCCAGCAGTTACTCGAACAGCAATCCCTACGAGCAGTACTTC.

The gene calls are TRBV6-5 and TRBJ1-5, with TRBD1 matching 9 bases. Germline loops: CDR1 MNHEY, CDR2 SVGAGI. The trim removed 0 bases at V and 7 bases at J, leaving 7 bases unmatched. The CDR3 consists of 16 residues. The DNA for the CDR3 is TGTGCCAGCAGTTACTCGAAGCCGGACAGGGGCCAGCCCCAGCATTTT. Translation gives CASSYSKPDRGQPQHF.

The chain carries TRBV19 and TRBJ2-2, with D unclear. The CDR3 is made up of 14 amino acids. Trimming removed 6 bases at V and 6 bases at J, with 14 bases between. Germline loops: CDR1 LNHDA, CDR2 SQIVND (reference sequence). CDR3 loop: CASSPQLAAGELFF. The CDR3 region has the DNA TGTGCCAGTAGCCCTCAATTGGCGGCCGGGGAGCTGTTTTTT.

The chain is built from TRBV5-8 and TRBJ2-1; tentatively, D is TRBD2 (5 bases). The CDR3 runs 15 residues. Trimming removed 2 bases from V and 1 base from J, with 10 bases in between. CDR1 and CDR2 (germline): SGHTS, YDEGEE. CDR3 sequence: CASSFRGRSYNEQFF. The CDR3 nucleotides are TGTGCCAGCAGCTTTCGAGGGAGATCCTACAATGAGCAGTTCTTC.

The chain uses TRBV27 and TRBJ2-2; 7 bases match TRBD2. The CDR3 extends over 14 amino acids. Germline trimming cut 8 bases from V and 4 bases from J; bases unmatched to any gene: 7. Germline-derived CDR1 and CDR2 are MNHEY and SMNVEV (reference sequence). The CDR3 bases are TGTGCCAGCCTCGGGCTAGCGGCCACCGGGGAGCTGTTTTTT. This gives the protein CASLGLAATGELFF.

J is TRBJ2-1 and V is TRBV7-9; TRBD2 aligns across 12 bases. In germline, CDR1 is SEHNR, CDR2 FQNEAQ (reference sequence). The ends lost 2 bases at V and 3 bases at J; junction bases unmatched: 5. The CDR3 contains 17 residues. The chain's CDR3 is CASSLFRTSGNYNEQFF. CDR3 DNA sequence: TGTGCCAGCAGCTTATTCAGGACTAGCGGGAACTACAATGAGCAGTTCTTC.

V is TRBV2 and J is TRBJ1-4; the D is unclear. In germline, CDR1 is SNHLY, CDR2 FYNNEI. The CDR3 runs to 14 residues. Trimming took 3 bases from V and 4 from J, leaving 9 bases between them. The CDR3: CASSDGQSNEKLFF. CDR3 bases: TGTGCCAGCAGTGATGGGCAGAGTAATGAAAAACTGTTTTTT.

V gene TRBV6-5 combines with J gene TRBJ2-1, with D perhaps matching TRBD2 (5 bases). Trimming shortened V by 4 bases and J by 15 bases, and 13 bases separated the two germline ends. Germline-derived CDR1 and CDR2 are MNHEY and SVGAGI. The CDR3 spans 11 residues. The CDR3 protein is CASSSGKGTFF. The CDR3 nucleotides are TGTGCCAGCAGTTCGGGAAAGGGTACGTTCTTC.

This clone has a single count. The chain employs TRBV10-3 and TRBJ2-6, with D tentatively TRBD2 (5 bases). Germline CDR1 is ENHRY and CDR2 is SYGVKD. The germline V and J ends were trimmed by 6 bases and 3 bases, with 15 bases remaining between them. The CDR3 runs 16 residues. Written as DNA, the CDR3 is TGTGCCATCAGCGACTACTCTAGCAGTGGGGCCAACGTCCTGACTTTC. Translated: CAISDYSSSGANVLTF.

This chain joins TRBV4-2 and TRBJ2-3; D possibly corresponds to TRBD2 (6 bases). Germline V gene data show CDR1 as LGHNA and CDR2 as YNFKEQ. V was clipped by 0 bases and J by 2 bases, with 12 bases between them. The CDR3 contains 16 residues. CDR3 sequence reads: CASSQDAGRVTDTQYF. The CDR3 DNA follows: TGTGCCAGCAGCCAAGATGCGGGAAGGGTCACAGATACGCAGTATTTT.